This TCR beta chain emerged from a study of shared T cell receptors in the human thymus. TCRdb keeps only in-frame clones here, not all; method: immunoSEQ multiplex PCR. The sample records over 650,000 clones, about 87% being singletons. CDR1 and CDR2 from the germline V gene are ENHRY and SYGVKD. Between the trimmed V and J ends, which lost 4 bases and 5 bases, there was a span of 8 bases. The CDR3 totals 12 residues. Details on this clone: Other DNA sequences within the sample encode an identical CDR3.

These data were also filed under a second study, of human thymus T cells.

The rearrangement joins TRBV10-3 to TRBJ1-1; D uncertain. Material: thymocytes. This clonotype was obtained from a boy younger than two with a congenital heart defect. This chain's CDR3 is CAISAGKTEAFF. DNA for the CDR3: TGTGCCATCAGTGCGGGGAAGACTGAAGCTTTCTTT.